The 27 T cell receptor beta chains listed next were all sequenced from one sample in a study of blood T cell repertoires in COVID-19. The assay was immunoSEQ multiplex PCR, and TCRdb's table has in-frame clones only and misses some. There are approximately 300,000 clones in the sample; almost 90% occur only once, and around 0.93% lies in the top ten. What was sequenced was peripheral blood. The receptors were sampled from a woman in her thirties or forties with COVID-19, enrolled during active disease.

The chain combines TRBV4-2 with TRBJ1-3; a possible D gene is TRBD1 (6 bases). CDR1 and CDR2 (germline): LGHNA, YNFKEQ. The CDR3 is made up of 16 amino acids. Trimming shortened V by 3 bases and J by 2 bases, and 14 bases separated the two germline ends. The CDR3 protein is CASSQTAGATGNTIYF. CDR3 nucleotides: TGTGCCAGCAGCCAGACGGCAGGGGCGACTGGAAACACCATATATTTT.

The chain joins TRBV19 to TRBJ2-5; tentative D call: TRBD1 (6 bases). The CDR3 is made up of 16 amino acids. V gave up 4 bases and J gave up 3 bases, with 18 bases separating them. Germline assignment: CDR1 LNHDA and CDR2 SQIVND (reference sequence). DNA of the CDR3: TGTGCCAGTAGTACCGTCGGGATGGGGGCTAAAGAGACCCAGTACTTC. It is translated as CASSTVGMGAKETQYF.

Turning to this clone: The junction differs from germline at one of its ends, possibly a read error. The rearrangement joins TRBV28 to TRBJ1-4, with a weak D call TRBD1 (6 bases). There are 11 residues in the CDR3. Germline CDR1 reads MDHEN; CDR2 reads SYDVKM. CDR3 amino acids: CATYQQGIEIF. CDR3 coding DNA: TGTGCCACCTACCAGCAGGGGATTGAGATTTTT.

The chain couples TRBV14 to TRBJ2-6; perhaps TRBD1 as D (7 bases). Deletions cut 4 bases from V and 5 bases from J, with 18 bases between. Germline V gene data show CDR1 as SGHDN and CDR2 as FVKESK. The CDR3 runs to 17 residues. CDR3 sequence: CASSLNPDRDWANVLTF. CDR3 DNA sequence: TGTGCCAGCAGCCTCAATCCAGACAGGGACTGGGCCAACGTCCTGACTTTC.

This clone was seen once. V is TRBV4-1 and J is TRBJ2-5; 7 nucleotides line up with TRBD1. J was trimmed by 6 bases and V by 5 bases; bases with no gene match: 9. The CDR3 totals 14 residues. Per the germline V gene, CDR1 is MGHRA and CDR2 is YSYEKL. CDR3 DNA sequence: TGCGCCAGCAGCAACGGGACAGTGCAACAGACCCAGTACTTC. This codes for CASSNGTVQQTQYF.

This clone was recorded only once. The chain is built from TRBV27 and TRBJ1-6; TRBD1 might be the D (5 bases). V was pared by 3 bases and J by 3 bases, with 15 bases between. The germline V gene encodes CDR1 MNHEY and CDR2 SMNVEV (reference sequence). The CDR3 has 17 residues. Here the CDR3 reads CASSFDSRGYYNSPLHF. In nucleotides, the CDR3 is TGTGCCAGCAGTTTTGATAGCCGGGGGTACTATAATTCACCCCTCCACTTT.

This clone came up once. The chain recombines TRBV7-3 with TRBJ2-1; D is unresolved. The CDR3 totals 13 residues. V was shortened by 2 bases and J by 7 bases, with 9 bases between the two germline ends. CDR1 is SGHTA, CDR2 FQGTGA, per germline. CDR3 region: CASSLRARNEQFF. The CDR3 DNA sequence: TGTGCCAGCAGCTTACGCGCCCGGAATGAGCAGTTCTTC.

The chain recombines TRBV20-1 with TRBJ1-1; D is perhaps TRBD1 (6 bases). Germline assignment: CDR1 DFQATT and CDR2 SNEGSKA (reference sequence). The length of the CDR3 is 11 residues. The chain's CDR3 is CRGGVNTEAFF. CDR3 bases: TGCAGAGGGGGAGTGAACACTGAAGCTTTCTTT.

The CDR3: CASSSTGVGADTQYF. As DNA, the CDR3 is TGTGCCAGCAGCTCGACAGGGGTCGGGGCAGATACGCAGTATTTT. The chain employs TRBV7-3 and TRBJ2-3; 8 bases are a match to TRBD1. In germline, CDR1 is SGHTA, CDR2 FQGTGA. The CDR3 extends over 15 amino acids. The junction had 7 bases not matched to a gene; V was cut back by 4 bases and J by 4 bases.

The V and J genes are TRBV5-5 and TRBJ1-4; D is possibly TRBD1 (6 bases). Trimming shortened V by 5 bases and J by 8 bases, and 13 bases separated the two germline ends. Germline values: CDR1 SGHKS, CDR2 YYEKEE (reference sequence). The CDR3 runs to 13 residues. The CDR3 region is CASRGRQGEKLFF. The CDR3 DNA follows: TGTGCCAGCAGAGGACGGCAGGGGGAAAAACTGTTTTTT.

V is TRBV30 and J is TRBJ1-2, with 10 bases identical to TRBD1. CDR3 length: 18 residues. J was trimmed by 4 bases and V by 0 bases; bases with no gene match: 14. The V gene's germline CDR1 is GTSNPN and CDR2 SVGIG (reference sequence). This CDR3 is CAWSVLGQGPLLSYGYTF. The CDR3 DNA follows: TGTGCCTGGAGTGTACTGGGACAGGGGCCCTTATTATCCTATGGCTACACCTTC. Drawing the rest from reference TRBV30 and TRBJ1-2, the complete variable domain is SQTIHQWPATLVQPVGSPLSLECTVEGTSNPNLYWYRQAAGRGLQLLFYSVGIGQISSEVPQNLSASRPQDRQFILSSKKLLLSDSGFYLCAWSVLGQGPLLSYGYTFGSGTRLTVV.

The rearrangement uses TRBV7-2 and TRBJ2-7; 9 bases align to TRBD2. In germline, CDR1 is SGHTA, CDR2 FQGNSA. The trim removed 5 bases at V and 1 base at J, leaving 9 bases unmatched. The CDR3 sequence is 16 residues long. In DNA, the CDR3 is TGTGCCAGCAGCATCCTAGCGGGGAAGTCATCCTACGAGCAGTACTTC. Its protein product is CASSILAGKSSYEQYF.

The chain couples TRBV19 to TRBJ2-7; 10 positions agree with TRBD2. Germline values: CDR1 LNHDA, CDR2 SQIVND (reference sequence). The CDR3 contains 19 residues. J was trimmed by 2 bases and V by 3 bases; bases with no gene match: 16. The DNA for the CDR3 is TGTGCCAGTAGTATGCGTCTAGCGGGAGTTCTAAACGTGGCCTACGAGCAGTACTTC. It is translated as CASSMRLAGVLNVAYEQYF.

Turning to this clone: Other DNA sequences within the sample encode an identical CDR3. The chain combines TRBV30 with TRBJ1-1, with D unclear. The CDR3 totals 14 residues. Germline-derived CDR1 and CDR2 are GTSNPN and SVGIG (reference sequence). The ends were cut back, 0 bases at V and 0 bases at J, with 8 bases in the middle. The CDR3 loop is CAWSVNSLNTEAFF. The CDR3 DNA follows: TGTGCCTGGAGTGTCAATAGCTTGAACACTGAAGCTTTCTTT.

The rearrangement uses TRBV11-2 and TRBJ2-5; possibly TRBD2 for D (6 bases). The germline gives CDR1 SGHAT, CDR2 FQNNGV. V was trimmed by 1 base and J by 0 bases, leaving 15 bases between them. This CDR3 contains 17 residues. CDR3 bases: TGTGCCAGCAGCTTAGCCCCCCCCGGCGGGAACCAAGAGACCCAGTACTTC. It yields the protein CASSLAPPGGNQETQYF. Combining the CDR3 with reference TRBV11-2 and TRBJ2-5 gives the whole variable domain EAGVAQSPRYKIIEKRQSVAFWCNPISGHATLYWYQQILGQGPKLLIQFQNNGVVDDSQLPKDRFSAERLKGVDSTLKIQPAKLEDSAVYLCASSLAPPGGNQETQYFGPGTRLLVL.

This sequence joins TRBV6-1 and TRBJ2-2; D call uncertain. This CDR3 comprises 16 residues. V dropped 1 base and J dropped 0 bases, with 9 bases sitting between them. Germline V gene data show CDR1 as MNHNS and CDR2 as SASEGT. The CDR3 coding sequence is TGTGCCAGCAGTGAAGTCGCAGGCGCGAACACCGGGGAGCTGTTTTTT. Its translation: CASSEVAGANTGELFF.

This chain links TRBV30 with TRBJ2-7; D might be TRBD1 (5 bases). The CDR3 contains 15 residues. Trimming pared 5 bases from V and 1 base from J, leaving 18 bases between. Germline CDR1 GTSNPN, CDR2 SVGIG (reference sequence). The CDR3 bases are TGTGCCTGGCTCCCTGGGGCGGATTCTTCCTACGAGCAGTACTTC. As protein: CAWLPGADSSYEQYF.

The chain combines TRBV19 with TRBJ1-5; D uncertain. The germline V gene has CDR1 LNHDA and CDR2 SQIVND (reference sequence). There are 17 residues in the CDR3. With 6 bases removed from V and 0 bases from J, the gap between germline ends came to 18 bases. For the CDR3, the DNA is TGTGCCAGTAGCCCCACGAGAGTAAGTTATAGCAATCAGCCCCAGCATTTT. Translation gives CASSPTRVSYSNQPQHF.

This sequence joins TRBV19 and TRBJ1-5; 10 bases map to TRBD1. Per the germline V gene, CDR1 is LNHDA and CDR2 is SQIVND (reference sequence). The CDR3 extends over 14 amino acids. The ends lost 5 bases at V and 5 bases at J; junction bases unmatched: 3. The CDR3 DNA reads TGTGCCAGTAGTGGACAGGGGGGATATCAGCCCCAGCATTTT. This codes for CASSGQGGYQPQHF.

This clone was seen a single time. The J gene is TRBJ1-2, the V gene TRBV5-5, with D unresolved. CDR1 is SGHKS and CDR2 is YYEKEE in the germline V gene (reference sequence). CDR3 length: 12 residues. V was cut by 1 base and J by 8 bases, with 9 bases left in between. DNA of the CDR3: TGTGCCAGCAGCTTGAACACGTACGGCTACACCTTC. Translation: CASSLNTYGYTF.

The chain joins TRBV4-2 to TRBJ1-1; 9 nucleotides align to TRBD1. V gave up 6 bases and J gave up 3 bases; unmatched junction bases: 5. The CDR3 totals 14 residues. CDR1 and CDR2 from the germline V gene are LGHNA and YNFKEQ. The CDR3: CASRHRGHDTEAFF. In nucleotides, the CDR3 is TGTGCCAGCAGACACAGGGGGCATGACACTGAAGCTTTCTTT.

The chain carries TRBV5-5 and TRBJ1-6, with 7 positions matching TRBD1. J gave up 3 bases and V 1 base, and 7 bases lay outside the gene matches. Germline assignment: CDR1 SGHKS and CDR2 YYEKEE (reference sequence). This CDR3 contains 17 residues. The CDR3 nucleotides read TGTGCCAGCAGCTTGTTAGAGGGGGCTCGCTATAATTCACCCCTCCACTTT. Translation gives CASSLLEGARYNSPLHF.

The chain carries TRBV28 and TRBJ2-7; D remains ambiguous. This CDR3 has 12 residues. The V gene's germline CDR1 is MDHEN and CDR2 SYDVKM. Trimming pared 6 bases from V and 2 bases from J, leaving 8 bases between. CDR3 DNA sequence: TGTGCCAGCAGCCCTGACACCTACGAGCAGTACTTC. This translates into CASSPDTYEQYF.

This clone was detected once. The chain combines TRBV2 with TRBJ2-7; TRBD1 agrees at 7 bases. Trimming at V came to 7 bases and at J to 1 base, leaving 7 bases not matched to a gene. The germline V gene has CDR1 SNHLY and CDR2 FYNNEI. The CDR3 sequence is 14 residues long. This chain's CDR3 is CASTGTVLSYEQYF. The CDR3 DNA sequence: TGTGCCAGCACCGGGACAGTACTTTCCTACGAGCAGTACTTC.

The CDR3 spells CASSPLGEGVYGYTF. CDR3 sequence (DNA): TGTGCCAGCAGTCCCCTGGGCGAGGGAGTCTATGGCTACACCTTC. The chain has TRBV28 and TRBJ1-2; D is ambiguous. Per the germline V gene, CDR1 is MDHEN and CDR2 is SYDVKM. CDR3 length: 15 residues. V was clipped by 5 bases and J by 4 bases, with 17 bases between them.

This chain connects TRBV4-3 to TRBJ2-1; 9 bases fit TRBD2. The germline gives CDR1 LGHNA, CDR2 YSLEER. CDR3 length equals 17 residues. The ends lost 1 base at V and 9 bases at J; junction bases unmatched: 13. Here the CDR3 DNA reads TGCGCCAGCAGCCAAGGTGGACCCGGCGGGGGGGCTTTTGAGCAGTTCTTC. Translated: CASSQGGPGGGAFEQFF.

J is TRBJ2-1 and V is TRBV7-3, with TRBD1 matching 10 bases. CDR3 length: 15 amino acids. Germline CDR1 reads SGHTA; CDR2 reads FQGTGA. Trimming at V came to 5 bases and at J to 3 bases, leaving 4 bases not matched to a gene. CDR3 amino acids: CASSRGTGDYNEQFF. CDR3 bases: TGTGCCAGCAGCAGAGGGACAGGGGACTACAATGAGCAGTTCTTC.